This TCR beta chain was sequenced in a study of cytomegalovirus exposure and HLA in healthy donors (dated by TCRdb to about 2017). Study-wide context: An earlier analysis of a few hundred of the donors reported 276 Gb of sequence data and 117 million unique TCR beta sequences obtained from roughly 180 million T cells. The genetic ancestry cluster associated with self-reported Caucasian donors included 81% of the 300 to 450 genotyped donors. The T cell repertoires of 550 to 850 subjects were profiled by immunosequencing and related to cytomegalovirus serostatus. In the later analysis, no new phenotypic data were used to find candidate immune exposures; instead, reliance was placed on TCR beta sequences and their occurrence across donors. An earlier analysis of around 640 of the donors used high-throughput TCR beta sequencing to judge whether each TCR beta V gene segment behaved as functional or pseudogenic. Genome-wide SNP genotypes for about 55% of the roughly 670 donors were used in a later genetic analysis, which treated that subset as a discovery cohort. All discovery cohort repertoires had been generated using a single sequencing platform. To study patterns of TCR occurrence, a later analysis re-analyzed previously published TCR beta repertoires from hundreds of donors and added high-resolution HLA genotyping. Typing coverage varied by locus: roughly 620-640 donors for A, B, C, DRB1 and DQB1; 500 to 550 for DQA1; more than 600 for DPA1; approximately 470 for DPB1. Roughly 300 gigabases of sequencing data and around 90 million unique TCR sequences made up an early release that covered over 550 HLA-typed donors. On average, roughly 200,000 unique TCR beta nucleotide sequences were sequenced per donor among about 400 genotyped donors of the cohort, with around 19% of those sequences being non-productive. A handful of DR-DQ haplotypes were handled as single units for association and clustering because linkage in the cohort was strong. Donor age, sex, ethnicity and CMV serostatus were collected together with the repertoire data. Class I and class II HLA loci were covered by the typing at four-digit resolution. The study combined high-throughput TCR immunosequencing, statistical association of individual TCRs with disease status, and machine learning to predict cytomegalovirus infection status. The study aimed to test whether cataloging public T cell receptors could reveal signatures of past pathogen exposure. A separate validation cohort of over 95 different subjects was used in addition to the roughly 640-subject first cohort. Broad study findings and their caveats: The classifier was reported to diagnose cytomegalovirus status with high specificity and sensitivity in both the original and validation cohorts. In a later analysis, the rate of TCR association differed among HLA loci, with DRB1 alleles having the most associated TCRs and HLA-C alleles having the fewest. The 87-base-pair reads could not distinguish some IMGT-functional V segments, including TRBV6-2 and TRBV6-3, so those segments were excluded. Presence/absence analyses assumed roughly uniform sequencing depth across donors, an assumption that may not hold. Only TCR beta chains were sequenced in this cohort, and the absence of alpha or paired-chain data limited detectable features. Several of the top co-occurrence clusters appeared to be linked to parvovirus B19, influenza, CMV and Epstein-Barr virus, according to a later analysis. A cluster of highly shared sequence variants was judged likely to be a technical artifact of the sequencing pipeline. V-gene and J-gene trimming of TCR beta chains was associated with a missense DCLRE1C variant in a later genetic analysis, and the association was replicated in an independent cohort. While some public TCRs were present in many individuals, most TCR sequences turned up only very rarely across donors. Correlated functional status among segregating V segments might be attributable to linkage disequilibrium, but an unknown experimental factor could not be ruled out. Three of the identified cytomegalovirus-associated TCR beta chains were confirmed in vitro to be specific for cytomegalovirus antigens. Most CMV-associated TCR beta chains appeared to be HLA-restricted in a later analysis, and the HLA associations seemed to be driven largely by CMV exposure. It was suggested by the authors that the approach could potentially be generalized to other disease states and immunological phenotypes. Because some donors lacked HLA typing at each locus, the association tests relied only on the typed subset. For the cohort, immune exposure information was limited to CMV serostatus. The earlier analysis of 450 to 700 of the donors excluded fewer than 20 rarely observed V segments, including chromosome 9 orphons, because counts were too low. A later analysis found that HLA-associated TCR beta chains were more clonally expanded and had lower generation probabilities than equally common non-associated chains. The study gave a list of 150 to 200 TCR beta chains associated with cytomegalovirus. When HLA alleles, especially DR and DQ, strongly co-occurred, attributing TCR associations to individual alleles was difficult. Compared with the approximately 670-donor mean, donors in an Asian-associated ancestry cluster had fewer N-insertions in productive TCRs, according to a later genetic analysis. A further reported finding was that TCR beta sequences accurately predicted the HLA-A and HLA-B alleles for most subjects in the first cohort. At a false discovery rate of 0.05, a later analysis linked 15,000 to 20,000 TCR beta sequences to specific HLA alleles. In an earlier analysis of about 540 of the donors, most TCR beta V segments were observed in productive rearrangements about 90% or about 30% of the time, broadly matching IMGT annotations.

The method was the immunoSEQ multiplex PCR assay. For the multiplex PCR, a mixture combining 60 forward primers for TCR Vbeta segments and 13 reverse primers for TCR Jbeta segments was used. Amplification of the CDR3 region of rearranged TCR beta genes was performed with a multiplex PCR assay on genomic DNA. The Illumina HiSeq System was used to sequence the amplified TCR beta libraries as 87-base-pair reads. Per the original workflow: Across the roughly 670 repertoires, a later analysis counted 78 million or so unique TCR beta chains, roughly 11 million of which were shared by at least two donors. Raw reads were error-corrected and collapsed into unique sequences with a nearest-neighbor algorithm that merged closely related sequences to remove PCR and sequencing errors. CDR3 sequences were aligned to IMGT reference sequences to assign V, D and J gene segments. Each retained sequence needed at least a six-nucleotide match to both a V gene segment and a J gene segment. A rearrangement counted as productive if the CDR3 had no stop codons and remained in frame with V and J, and every other rearrangement counted as non-productive. Following IMGT convention, CDR3 was defined as the stretch from the second conserved V-encoded cysteine to the conserved J-encoded phenylalanine. Sequences without an unambiguous match to a single V gene segment were excluded from the earlier analysis of 450 to 650 of the donors. In an earlier analysis of several hundred of the donors, V segments were called functional above 56.7% productive rearrangements and were called segregating when the between-donor standard deviation exceeded 5%. To diagnose cytomegalovirus status from the catalog of TCR beta chain sequences, a statistical classification framework was built. A later analysis assigned V and J genes by comparing TCR nucleotide sequences with IMGT/GENE-DB human TR gene sequences. A later analysis assigned CDR3 sequences and most-parsimonious VDJ recombination scenarios with the TCRdist pipeline. In a later analysis, each TCR beta chain was defined by its CDR3 amino acid sequence together with its V-gene family, and reads lacking a unique V-gene family were excluded. As a way to deal with suspected cross-contamination and a sequencing artifact, a later analysis dropped hundreds of nucleotide sequences that were highly shared and had low generation probability. In a later analysis, a clonal expansion index for each public chain was calculated from normalized within-repertoire ranks of inferred template counts. Generation probabilities in a later analysis came from a VDJ recombination model fitted to out-of-frame rearrangements, and those results were checked against IGoR. In a later analysis, TCR-TCR, TCR-HLA and TCR-CMV co-occurrence was scored with hypergeometric tests, and a repertoire-size bias correction was applied to TCR pairs. A later analysis estimated false discovery rates by permuting HLA or CMV assignments 20 times. In a later analysis, co-occurring TCRs were grouped using DBSCAN, and TCRdist sequence similarity was added for clustering within HLA-allele-positive subsets. Repertoires with fewer than 30,000 or more than 120,000 public chains, plus five repertoires with anomalous nucleotide sharing, were excluded from co-occurrence clustering. TCRdb's version of the immuneACCESS table is confined to in-frame rearrangements and falls short of the full clone set. An unresolved V gene accounts for under half of the shortfall where checked; the remainder is of unknown origin. The DNA gave D and trimming, while V, J and clone size come from that table. The sample profile shows around 300,000 clones; 80% to 90% of them were found once. The top ten constitute 2% to 3% of the sample.

From the cysteine up to the phenylalanine, the CDR3 has a length of 14 residues. The sequence is cut down to CDR3 DNA, 42 bases in frame from base 1. Here V drops 4 bases and J drops 6 bases, and the junction holds 6 bases not matched to any gene. CDR1 and CDR2, looked up from the germline V gene (reference sequence), are GTSNPN and SVGIG. Turning to this clone: The antigen this receptor binds is unknown. Base qualities were left out, and no much larger clone turns up one base away.

The cohort consisted of approximately 670 healthy bone marrow donors. At the time of sampling, all cohort members were nominally healthy, though unrecorded immune exposures were likely present. The donor tested CMV seronegative and was one of the 352 seronegative cohort members. A peripheral blood sample was collected from each donor, and TCR beta sequencing was performed on peripheral blood mononuclear cells. Genomic DNA extraction from the blood cell samples was performed with the Qiagen DNeasy Blood Extraction Kit. The clonotype comes from a woman aged 18-35 years in good health and CMV-seronegative. The source material was PBMCs. This chain is built from TRBV30 and TRBJ1-6; TRBD1 lines up with 7 middle nucleotides. The DNA reads as follows: TGTGCCTGGACCCAGGGACAGTTTAATTCACCCCTCCACTTT. It translates as CAWTQGQFNSPLHF.